Below, 10 T cell receptor beta chains from the same sample are listed, as sequenced in a study of shared clonotypes between healthy human individuals. The repertoire was sequenced with immunoSEQ multiplex PCR; TCRdb's copy has only in-frame clones and lacks some. The profile shows around 2.1 million clones, more than 90% of them singletons. Sequenced material: naive CD4+ T cells sorted from blood. Subset described: CD45RA+ positively selected. The source is a man aged 18 to 30 in good health.

The chain employs TRBV25-1 and TRBJ2-2, with unresolved D. Deletions cut 1 base from V and 0 bases from J, with 6 bases between. CDR1 MGHDK and CDR2 SYGVNS come from the germline V gene. This CDR3 contains 15 residues. The CDR3 sequence: CASSEFVANTGELFF. The CDR3 DNA reads TGTGCCAGCAGTGAATTTGTGGCGAACACCGGGGAGCTGTTTTTT.

As concerns this clone: The identical CDR3 is also encoded by other nucleotide sequences in the sample. This chain links TRBV6-5 with TRBJ2-6, with D uncertain. This CDR3 is built from 13 residues. Trimming shortened V by 5 bases and J by 4 bases, and 6 bases separated the two germline ends. Germline lookup yields CDR1 MNHEY and CDR2 SVGAGI. CDR3 sequence reads: CASSPPGANVLTF. The CDR3 DNA follows: TGTGCCAGCAGTCCACCGGGGGCCAACGTCCTGACTTTC.

This clone was seen just once. The J gene is TRBJ2-7, the V gene TRBV10-3; perhaps TRBD1 as D (5 bases). V was clipped by 5 bases and J by 2 bases, with 7 bases between them. The CDR3 has 12 residues. Germline V lookup: CDR1 ENHRY, CDR2 SYGVKD. The CDR3 sequence: CAISTGTYEQYF. CDR3 DNA: TGTGCCATCAGTACAGGTACCTACGAGCAGTACTTC.

The chain combines TRBV5-1 with TRBJ2-7; the D call may be TRBD1 or TRBD2 (5 bases each). Germline CDR1 SGHRS, CDR2 YFSETQ. Trimming cost V 4 bases and J 3 bases, with 11 bases left between them. The CDR3 runs 13 residues. The chain's CDR3 is CASSRGDLYEQYF. The CDR3, as DNA: TGCGCCAGCAGCCGGGGCGACCTCTACGAGCAGTACTTC.

This sequence joins TRBV2 and TRBJ1-1; 7 positions match TRBD1. The V gene's germline CDR1 is SNHLY and CDR2 FYNNEI. The CDR3 has 12 amino acids. The trim removed 5 bases at V and 6 bases at J, leaving 3 bases unmatched. The CDR3 sequence: CASSNRGPEAFF. For the CDR3, the DNA is TGTGCCAGCAGTAACAGGGGCCCTGAAGCTTTCTTT. The variable domain in full, with the rest retrieved from reference TRBV2 and TRBJ1-1, is EPEVTQTPSHQVTQMGQEVILRCVPISNHLYFYWYRQILGQKVEFLVSFYNNEISEKSEIFDDQFSVERPDGSNFTLKIRSTKLEDSAMYFCASSNRGPEAFFGQGTRLTVV.

This chain joins TRBV6-1 and TRBJ2-1, with 9 bases identical to TRBD1. Germline assignment: CDR1 MNHNS and CDR2 SASEGT. V lost 3 bases, J lost 8 bases, and 8 bases stayed unmatched. The CDR3 spans 15 residues. CDR3: CASSELGTGLYEQFF. CDR3 nucleotide sequence: TGTGCCAGCAGTGAGCTGGGGACAGGGCTCTATGAGCAGTTCTTC.

The gene calls are TRBV7-9 and TRBJ1-1; TRBD1 matches at 8 bases. Per germline, CDR1 SEHNR and CDR2 FQNEAQ (reference sequence). V lost 3 bases and J lost 5; bases outside the gene matches: 11. This CDR3 region has 16 residues. CDR3 nucleotides: TGTGCCAGCAGCTTCGACTTAACAGGGGGTGGGACTGAAGCTTTCTTT. Translation gives CASSFDLTGGGTEAFF.

V is TRBV5-1 and J is TRBJ2-1, with 11 bases identical to TRBD2. The CDR3 sequence is 15 residues long. After removal of 3 bases from V and 6 bases from J, the junction contained 5 bases not matched to a gene. Germline V lookup: CDR1 SGHRS, CDR2 YFSETQ. The CDR3 loop reads CASSSRLAGINEQFF. CDR3 nucleotides: TGCGCCAGCAGCTCAAGACTAGCGGGGATCAATGAGCAGTTCTTC.

Notes on this clone: Other DNA sequences in the same sample also yield this CDR3. The rearrangement joins TRBV5-1 to TRBJ2-3; D unclear. V lost 4 bases to trimming and J lost 3 bases, with 3 bases between them. Germline loops: CDR1 SGHRS, CDR2 YFSETQ. This CDR3 is 11 amino acids long. The CDR3 region has the DNA TGCGCCAGCAGCGTTACAGATACGCAGTATTTT. This codes for CASSVTDTQYF.

CDR3 sequence reads: CASSQTRSGEQFF. CDR3 sequence (DNA): TGTGCCAGCAGTCAGACTAGAAGTGGGGAGCAGTTCTTC. The chain combines TRBV6-5 with TRBJ2-1; weak D call: TRBD2 (6 bases). Trimming cost V 5 bases and J 10 bases, with 15 bases left between them. The CDR3 spans 13 residues. The germline V gene encodes CDR1 MNHEY and CDR2 SVGAGI.